This T cell receptor (beta chain) emerged from a study of blood T cells in healthy people across ages. Findings and limits, study-wide: PBMCs were not sorted, which prevented a conclusive comparison of naive versus antigen-experienced cells.

Primers used in a second PCR of roughly 6 to 12 cycles were a sample-barcoded 5' primer and a J-beta primer mix. Sequencing yielded, for each sample, at least 3 million paired-end reads carrying CDR3. From the 5' RACE reads, TCRdb called clonotypes with MiXCR, one entry per CDR3 protein. The data show about a million distinct CDR3 sequences, roughly 48% seen once. Only a few counts were recorded for this clonotype. Its antigen is not known. The sequence derives from a man aged 25-40 years in good health. Sequencing was done on a sample of blood.

CDR3 sequence: CASSLSGGPYTF. The CDR3 bases are TGTGCCAGCTCTCTTTCCGGGGGACCCTACACCTTC. The chain uses TRBV27 and TRBJ1-2; a possible D gene is TRBD1 (5 bases). Germline V gene data show CDR1 as MNHEY and CDR2 as SMNVEV (reference sequence). With 8 bases removed from V and 10 bases from J, the gap between germline ends came to 17 bases. The CDR3 is 12 amino acids.